A few counts support the clone carrying this T cell receptor beta chain. Genomic DNA templated the TCR beta VDJ and CDR3 profiling. MiXCR, applied by TCRdb to the reads, yields one record per CDR3 protein. Of about 130,000 distinct CDR3 sequences in the sample, 48% were seen once. This entry comes from a study of CD8+CD57+ T cells in acquired aplastic anemia. Sequences were obtained from sorted CD4+, CD8+, or CD8+CD57+ T cells (not recorded which) from PBMCs. The receptor's source is a human donor in good health, serving as a control.

The CDR3 DNA reads TGTGCCACCAGCAGAGCCGGGACAGGGTGGAATCAGCCCCAGCATTTT. Translated: CATSRAGTGWNQPQHF. The rearrangement links TRBV15 to TRBJ1-5; 9 nucleotides line up with TRBD1. Germline trimming cut 1 base from V and 4 bases from J; bases unmatched to any gene: 5. From germline, CDR1 is LNHNV and CDR2 YYDKDF (reference sequence). CDR3 length: 16 residues.